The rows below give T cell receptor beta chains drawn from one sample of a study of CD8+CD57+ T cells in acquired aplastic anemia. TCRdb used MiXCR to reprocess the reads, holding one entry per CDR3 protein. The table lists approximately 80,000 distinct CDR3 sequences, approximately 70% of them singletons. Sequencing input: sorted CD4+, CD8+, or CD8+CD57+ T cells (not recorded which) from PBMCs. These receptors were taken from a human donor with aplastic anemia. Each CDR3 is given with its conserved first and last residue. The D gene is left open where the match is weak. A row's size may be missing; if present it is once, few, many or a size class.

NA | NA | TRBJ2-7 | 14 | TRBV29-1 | CSVKGHSSSYEQYF | TGCAGCGTCAAAGGACACTCGTCTTCCTACGAGCAGTACTTC
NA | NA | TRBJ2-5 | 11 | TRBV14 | CASSQARTQYF | TGTGCCAGCAGCCAAGCGAGGACCCAGTACTTC
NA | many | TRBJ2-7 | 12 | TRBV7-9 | CASSITPYEQYF | TGTGCCAGCAGCATTACACCCTACGAGCAGTACTTC
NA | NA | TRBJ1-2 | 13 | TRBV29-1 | CSVESRSNYGYTF | TGCAGCGTTGAATCTCGATCTAACTATGGCTACACCTTC
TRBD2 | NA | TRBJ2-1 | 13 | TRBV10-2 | CASGGLDYNEQFF | TGCGCCAGCGGGGGACTAGACTACAATGAGCAGTTCTTC
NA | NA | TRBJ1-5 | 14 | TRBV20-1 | CSARPGNGNQPQHF | TGCAGTGCTAGACCCGGGAATGGCAATCAGCCCCAGCATTTT
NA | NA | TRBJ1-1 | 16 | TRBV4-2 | CASGQEQTDANTEAFF | TGTGCCAGCGGCCAAGAACAGACAGATGCGAACACTGAAGCTTTCTTC
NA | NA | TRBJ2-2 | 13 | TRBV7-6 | CASSTRTSGELFF | TGTGCCAGCAGCACCCGTACATCCGGGGAGCTGTTTTTT
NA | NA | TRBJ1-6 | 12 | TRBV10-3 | CASSYSKTALHF | TGTGCCAGCAGTTACTCCAAAACGGCCCTCCACTTT
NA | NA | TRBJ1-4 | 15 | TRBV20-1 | CSARRPGVGNEKLFF | TGCAGTGCTAGGCGACCGGGGGTAGGGAATGAAAAACTGTTTTTT
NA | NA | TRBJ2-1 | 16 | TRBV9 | CASSVGTVGNYNEQFF | TGTGCCAGCAGCGTAGGGACAGTGGGGAACTACAATGAGCAGTTCTTC
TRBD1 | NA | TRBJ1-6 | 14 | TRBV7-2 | CASSLGTGQSPLHF | TGTGCCAGCAGCTTAGGGACAGGGCAATCACCCCTCCACTTT
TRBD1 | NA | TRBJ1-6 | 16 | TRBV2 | CASSELAGQGNSPLHF | TGTGCCAGCAGTGAATTGGCCGGACAGGGGAATTCACCCCTCCACTTT
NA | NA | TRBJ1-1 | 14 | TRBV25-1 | CASSLVTGSTEAFF | TGTGCCAGCAGCTTAGTTACAGGATCCACTGAAGCTTTCTTT
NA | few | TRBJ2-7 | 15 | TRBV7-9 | CASSLGTPSSYEQYF | TGTGCCAGCAGCCTCGGGACACCAAGCTCCTACGAGCAGTACTTC
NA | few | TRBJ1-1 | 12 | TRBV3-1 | CASSHRTLGAFF | TGTGCCAGCAGCCACCGGACCTTGGGGGCTTTCTTT
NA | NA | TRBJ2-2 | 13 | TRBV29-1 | CSVQGSGTGELFF | TGCAGCGTTCAGGGTTCGGGCACCGGGGAGCTGTTTTTT
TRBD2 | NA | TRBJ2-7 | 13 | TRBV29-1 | CSVKASGGYEQYF | TGCAGCGTTAAGGCTAGCGGGGGGTACGAGCAGTACTTC
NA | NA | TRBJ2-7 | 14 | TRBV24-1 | CATSDPDKAYEQYF | TGTGCCACCAGTGATCCGGACAAAGCCTACGAGCAGTACTTC
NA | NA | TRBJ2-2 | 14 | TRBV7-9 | CASSPTENTGELFF | TGTGCCAGCAGCCCGACAGAGAACACCGGGGAGCTGTTTTTT
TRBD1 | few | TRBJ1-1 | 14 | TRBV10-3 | CAISDGQADLEAFF | TGTGCCATCAGTGACGGACAGGCGGACCTTGAAGCTTTCTTT
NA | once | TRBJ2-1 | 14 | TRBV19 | CATTGIGSYNEQFF | TGTGCCACCACAGGAATCGGCTCCTACAATGAGCAGTTCTTC
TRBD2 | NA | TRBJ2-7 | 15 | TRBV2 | CASSENVAGGYEQYF | TGTGCCAGCAGTGAAAACGTAGCGGGGGGCTACGAGCAGTACTTC
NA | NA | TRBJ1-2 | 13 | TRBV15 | CATSRPGLYGYTF | TGTGCCACCAGCCGTCCGGGACTTTATGGCTACACCTTC